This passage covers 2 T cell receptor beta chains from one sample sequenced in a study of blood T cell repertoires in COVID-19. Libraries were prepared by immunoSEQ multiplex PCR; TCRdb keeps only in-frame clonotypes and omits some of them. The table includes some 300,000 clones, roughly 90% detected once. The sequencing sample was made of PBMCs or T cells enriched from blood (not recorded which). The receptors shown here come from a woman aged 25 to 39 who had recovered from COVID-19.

CDR3 residues: CASSSTGSGNTIYF. DNA for the CDR3: TGCGCCAGCAGCTCGACAGGCTCTGGAAACACCATATATTTT. The chain couples TRBV5-1 to TRBJ1-3; possibly TRBD1 for D (6 bases). Germline V gives CDR1 SGHRS, CDR2 YFSETQ. This CDR3 is built from 14 residues. Trimming removed 3 bases at V and 0 bases at J, with 7 bases between.

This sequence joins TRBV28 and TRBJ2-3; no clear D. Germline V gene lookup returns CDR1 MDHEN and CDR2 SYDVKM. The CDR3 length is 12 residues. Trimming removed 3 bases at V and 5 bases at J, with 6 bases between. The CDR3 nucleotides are TGTGCCAGCAGTTTTAGTCGAGATACGCAGTATTTT. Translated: CASSFSRDTQYF.